The next 20 T cell receptor beta chains were all read from a single sample in a study of cytomegalovirus exposure and HLA in healthy donors. PCR involved 60 Vbeta and 13 Jbeta primers. Profiling relied on immunoSEQ multiplex PCR, and the TCRdb table lists in-frame clones only, not all of them. The repertoire holds more than 95,000 clones, with about four fifths as singletons. The sample taken for sequencing was PBMCs. The receptors shown here come from a man younger than 40 in good health and CMV-seronegative.

This chain links TRBV10-3 with TRBJ1-1; D might be TRBD1 (5 bases). Trimming left V 3 bases short and J 11 bases short, with 16 bases between. CDR1 is ENHRY, CDR2 SYGVKD, per germline. The CDR3 runs to 13 residues. CDR3: CAISDQEQAEAFF. In DNA, the CDR3 is TGTGCCATCAGTGACCAGGAACAGGCGGAGGCTTTCTTT.

The genes are TRBV19 and TRBJ1-6; perhaps TRBD1 as D (5 bases). V was trimmed by 10 bases and J by 13 bases, leaving 20 bases between them. The CDR3 is 13 amino acids. CDR1 LNHDA and CDR2 SQIVND come from the germline V gene (reference sequence). CDR3 bases: TGTGCCACCGAACGGGACTCACGAGGGCCCCTCCACTTT. This translates into CATERDSRGPLHF.

The rearrangement links TRBV5-4 to TRBJ2-7; 10 bases line up with TRBD1. V shed 0 bases and J 2 bases; nucleotides not matched to a gene: 2. The CDR3 extends over 15 amino acids. Germline lookup yields CDR1 SGHNT and CDR2 YYREEE (reference sequence). The CDR3 sequence: CASSLGGTGAYEQYF. Written as DNA, the CDR3 is TGTGCCAGCAGCTTGGGGGGGACAGGGGCCTACGAGCAGTACTTC.

V and J are TRBV19 and TRBJ2-1; 9 bases are a match to TRBD1. The ends lost 9 bases at V and 4 bases at J; junction bases unmatched: 4. The CDR3 is made up of 13 amino acids. Germline V lookup: CDR1 LNHDA, CDR2 SQIVND (reference sequence). CDR3 DNA: TGTGCCAGAAGCGGGACAGGGTACAATGAGCAGTTCTTC. It yields the protein CARSGTGYNEQFF.

DNA of the CDR3: TGTGCCAGCAGCGTAGTGGGACTCGGCGAGCAGTTCTTC. Translation: CASSVVGLGEQFF. The chain employs TRBV9 and TRBJ2-1; D may be TRBD2 (6 bases). Trimming removed 0 bases at V and 10 bases at J, with 11 bases between. CDR1 SGDLS and CDR2 YYNGEE come from the germline V gene. This CDR3 spans 13 amino acids.

The chain couples TRBV28 to TRBJ2-7, with a tentative D call TRBD2 (5 bases). CDR3 length: 12 residues. The V gene lost 8 bases and the J gene lost 4 bases, with 12 bases spanning the gap. CDR1 and CDR2 from the germline V gene are MDHEN and SYDVKM. CDR3 DNA sequence: TGTGCCAGCTCGAGGGAGACATACGAGCAGTACTTC. This codes for CASSRETYEQYF.

As DNA, the CDR3 is TGTGCCAGCAGCAAACAGCGGGACAGGGGCTATGGCTACACCTTC. Its protein product is CASSKQRDRGYGYTF. The J gene is TRBJ1-2, the V gene TRBV21-1; the table's D gene call, TRBD1, was not cross checked with the DNA. TRBV21-1 is a pseudogene. The CDR3 runs 15 residues.

V gene TRBV6-5 combines with J gene TRBJ1-2, with unresolved D. CDR1 is MNHEY and CDR2 is SVGAGI in the germline V gene. The CDR3 loop spans 14 amino acids. Trimming stripped 5 bases from V and 0 bases from J, with 10 bases between. The CDR3 DNA is TGTGCCAGCAGTAGCCCGACAACTAACTATGGCTACACCTTC. Translation gives CASSSPTTNYGYTF.

V and J are TRBV21-1 and TRBJ1-4; the table's D gene call, TRBD1, was not cross checked with the DNA. TRBV21-1 counts as a pseudogene. The CDR3 totals 15 residues. The CDR3 region has the DNA TGTGCCAGCGGGGGGACAGTTGCAACTAATGAAAAACTGTTTTTT. This gives the protein CASGGTVATNEKLFF.

The gene calls are TRBV6-6 and TRBJ1-1; possible D gene TRBD1, 5 bases. Trimming left V 0 bases short and J 4 bases short, with 12 bases between. Looked up from germline, CDR1 is MNHNY and CDR2 is SVGAGI (reference sequence). There are 15 residues in the CDR3. CDR3 nucleotides: TGTGCCAGCAGTTACTCCCCAGGGTCCGGCACTGAAGCTTTCTTT. Residues: CASSYSPGSGTEAFF.

The chain carries TRBV19 and TRBJ2-3; D is ambiguous. The V gene's germline CDR1 is LNHDA and CDR2 SQIVND (reference sequence). The CDR3 runs 12 residues. Between the trimmed V and J ends, which lost 9 bases and 5 bases, there was a span of 12 bases. The CDR3 loop reads CASSENEDTQYF. DNA for the CDR3: TGTGCCAGCTCGGAGAATGAAGATACGCAGTATTTT.

This clone was detected only a few times. This chain links TRBV4-1 with TRBJ1-6; possible D gene TRBD1, 5 bases. The V end lost 0 bases, the J end lost 3 bases, and 12 bases lay between the germline ends. CDR1 MGHRA and CDR2 YSYEKL come from the germline V gene. There are 17 residues in the CDR3. CDR3 DNA sequence: TGCGCCAGCAGCCAAGAAGGGTCGGGACTCTATAATTCACCCCTCCACTTT. This gives the protein CASSQEGSGLYNSPLHF.

The chain recombines TRBV9 with TRBJ1-4, with D tentatively TRBD1 (5 bases). The V end was cut by 5 bases, the J end by 8 bases, with 13 bases between. The CDR3 runs to 13 residues. Germline CDR1 is SGDLS and CDR2 is YYNGEE. The CDR3: CASSGHVGEKLFF. The CDR3 DNA sequence: TGTGCCAGCAGTGGACATGTCGGGGAAAAACTGTTTTTT.

The rearrangement links TRBV5-5 to TRBJ1-5, with TRBD1 matching 7 bases. J gave up 3 bases and V 4 bases, and 16 bases lay outside the gene matches. This CDR3 comprises 18 residues. Germline V gene lookup returns CDR1 SGHKS and CDR2 YYEKEE (reference sequence). The CDR3 nucleotides are TGTGCCAGCAGCCACCAGCCAAGACAGGGTCGCGACAATCAGCCCCAGCATTTT. It yields the protein CASSHQPRQGRDNQPQHF.

The table lists this clone with a count of one. The V gene is TRBV9, the J gene TRBJ2-2; 8 bases agree with TRBD2. V lost 4 bases, J lost 3 bases, and 5 bases stayed unmatched. CDR3 length: 15 residues. The germline gives CDR1 SGDLS, CDR2 YYNGEE. The CDR3 loop is CASSPGGSYTGELFF. In DNA form, the CDR3 reads TGTGCCAGCAGCCCGGGGGGGTCTTACACCGGGGAGCTGTTTTTT.

The chain has TRBV7-9 and TRBJ2-7, with 9 bases matching TRBD1. Germline V CDR1 and CDR2: SEHNR, FQNEAQ (reference sequence). This CDR3 has 15 amino acids. V gave up 3 bases and J gave up 2 bases; unmatched junction bases: 5. The CDR3 loop is CASSFLRDRAYEQYF. The CDR3 DNA follows: TGTGCCAGCAGCTTCCTCCGGGACAGGGCCTACGAGCAGTACTTC.

The J gene is TRBJ2-3, the V gene TRBV7-6, with D maybe TRBD1 (6 bases). Germline loops: CDR1 SGHVS, CDR2 FNYEAQ. V shed 2 bases and J shed 0 bases, with 9 bases lying between them. There are 15 residues in the CDR3. CDR3 region: CASSLWGQSTDTQYF. CDR3 bases: TGTGCCAGCAGCTTATGGGGGCAAAGCACAGATACGCAGTATTTT.

This rearrangement joins TRBV19 to TRBJ1-3, with D unresolved. The V gene lost 1 base and the J gene lost 3 bases, with 10 bases spanning the gap. The CDR3 covers 15 residues. Germline lookup yields CDR1 LNHDA and CDR2 SQIVND (reference sequence). CDR3 amino acids: CASSIAPGSGNTIYF. CDR3 coding DNA: TGTGCCAGTAGTATAGCACCGGGGAGTGGAAACACCATATATTTT.

This chain uses TRBV9 with TRBJ1-2; D not resolved. The length of the CDR3 is 16 residues. The germline V and J ends were trimmed by 0 bases and 6 bases, with 18 bases remaining between them. Germline V gene lookup returns CDR1 SGDLS and CDR2 YYNGEE. The CDR3: CASSVVEKSVPHGYTF. Written as DNA, the CDR3 is TGTGCCAGCAGCGTAGTGGAGAAGTCGGTGCCGCATGGCTACACCTTC.

The chain combines TRBV19 with TRBJ2-3, with 13 bases that match TRBD2. Looked up from germline, CDR1 is LNHDA and CDR2 is SQIVND (reference sequence). This CDR3 comprises 16 residues. The ends lost 6 bases at V and 2 bases at J; junction bases unmatched: 5. DNA for the CDR3: TGTGCCAGTAGCCGACTAGCGGGGGGCCTCACAGATACGCAGTATTTT. It is translated as CASSRLAGGLTDTQYF.